This T cell receptor beta chain was found in a study of cytomegalovirus exposure and HLA in healthy donors. Study context: Of all 400 or so donors who were genotyped, 70% to 85% belonged to the Caucasian-associated ancestry cluster. Study results and caveats: The authors assumed roughly uniform sequencing depth across donors for presence/absence analyses.

Primers: 60 Vbeta forward and 13 Jbeta reverse. Assay: immunoSEQ multiplex PCR; the TCRdb copy retains only in-frame clones and omits some. The sample includes 250,000 or so clones, over 75% seen only once; the top ten take 1% to 1.5%. Concerning this clone itself: No antigen is known for it.

V lost 6 bases and J lost 4; bases outside the gene matches: 16. The length of the CDR3 is 17 residues. CDR1 is MDHEN, CDR2 SYDVKM, per germline. This sequence originates from a human donor in good health. The gene calls are TRBV28 and TRBJ1-2, with 8 bases identical to TRBD1. Sequences were obtained from PBMCs. The CDR3 loop reads CASSPGQGGRSFYGYTF. The DNA for the CDR3 is TGTGCCAGCAGCCCCGGACAGGGAGGAAGGTCTTTCTATGGCTACACCTTC.